The rows below give T cell receptor beta chains drawn from one sample of a study of cytomegalovirus exposure and HLA in healthy donors. The method was immunoSEQ multiplex PCR; TCRdb's version includes in-frame clones alone and lacks a portion of them. The sample has roughly 250,000 clones, 75% to 90% seen once. Sequenced: PBMCs. These receptors were obtained from a girl aged 2-10 years in good health and CMV-seronegative. The CDR3 runs from the conserved cysteine through the conserved F or W. A D gene is named only where the DNA matches it firmly. Some rows mark clone size as missing; the rest say once, few, many or name a class of expanded clone.

length | J | D | size | V | CDR3 | DNA
14 | TRBJ2-5 | NA | NA | TRBV5-1 | CASSLATAGETQYF | TGCGCCAGCAGCTTGGCTACAGCGGGAGAGACCCAGTACTTC
15 | TRBJ2-7 | NA | once | TRBV5-8 | CASSFPGANSYEQYF | TGTGCCAGCAGCTTCCCGGGAGCGAACTCCTACGAGCAGTACTTC
13 | TRBJ2-1 | NA | NA | TRBV18 | CASSPMSDNEQFF | TGTGCCAGCTCACCAATGAGCGACAATGAGCAGTTCTTC
11 | TRBJ2-3 | NA | NA | TRBV20-1 | CSAPAELTQYF | TGCAGCGCGCCCGCGGAACTTACGCAGTATTTT
15 | TRBJ1-2 | NA | NA | TRBV19 | CASSIAAVAGYGYTF | TGTGCCAGTAGTATAGCCGCGGTGGCGGGCTATGGCTACACCTTC
15 | TRBJ1-4 | NA | NA | TRBV5-1 | CASSLAQAGNEKLFF | TGCGCCAGCAGCTTGGCCCAGGCGGGGAATGAAAAACTGTTTTTT
19 | TRBJ2-1 | TRBD2 | NA | TRBV5-1 | CASSGLSGGRPLPYNEQFF | TGCGCCAGCAGCGGACTTAGCGGGGGCCGGCCCCTACCGTACAATGAGCAGTTCTTC
18 | TRBJ2-2 | TRBD2 | NA | TRBV7-8 | CASSLRGLAGGNTGELFF | TGTGCCAGCAGCTTAAGGGGACTAGCGGGAGGCAACACCGGGGAGCTGTTTTTT
16 | TRBJ1-3 | NA | few | TRBV7-9 | CASSPRDWVSGNTIYF | TGTGCCAGCAGCCCCAGGGATTGGGTCTCTGGAAACACCATATATTTT
12 | TRBJ1-1 | NA | NA | TRBV19 | CATRRQNTEAFF | TGTGCCACTCGAAGACAGAACACTGAAGCTTTCTTT
16 | TRBJ1-5 | TRBD1 | few | TRBV28 | CASSLPDRLGNQPQHF | TGTGCCAGCAGTTTACCGGACAGGCTCGGCAATCAGCCCCAGCATTTT
15 | TRBJ1-2 | TRBD1 | NA | TRBV27 | CASSLETGGNYGYTF | TGTGCCAGCAGCCTTGAGACAGGGGGGAACTATGGCTACACCTTC
15 | TRBJ2-5 | TRBD1 | NA | TRBV6-1 | CASDRDSLARVTQYF | TGTGCCAGCGATCGGGACAGCCTGGCGCGGGTGACCCAGTACTTC
15 | TRBJ2-1 | TRBD2 | NA | TRBV30 | CAWSVGAGGPDEQFF | TGTGCCTGGAGTGTAGGAGCGGGGGGGCCGGATGAGCAGTTCTTC